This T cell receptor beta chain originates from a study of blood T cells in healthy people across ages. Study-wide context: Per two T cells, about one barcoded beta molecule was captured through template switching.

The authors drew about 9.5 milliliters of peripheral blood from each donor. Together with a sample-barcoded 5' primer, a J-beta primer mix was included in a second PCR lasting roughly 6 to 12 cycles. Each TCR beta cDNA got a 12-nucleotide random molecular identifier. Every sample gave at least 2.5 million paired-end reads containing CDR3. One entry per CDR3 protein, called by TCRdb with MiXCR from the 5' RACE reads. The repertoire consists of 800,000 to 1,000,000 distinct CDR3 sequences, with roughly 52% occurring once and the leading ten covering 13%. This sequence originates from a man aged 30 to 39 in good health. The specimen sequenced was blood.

The chain's CDR3 is CASSLGQTGELFF. CDR3 DNA: TGTGCCAGCAGCTTAGGACAGACCGGGGAGCTGTTTTTT. The V and J genes are TRBV7-3 and TRBJ2-2; D perhaps matches TRBD1 (6 bases). Germline V CDR1 and CDR2: SGHTA, FQGTGA. The CDR3 has 13 amino acids. The germline V and J ends were trimmed by 2 bases and 5 bases, with 6 bases remaining between them.